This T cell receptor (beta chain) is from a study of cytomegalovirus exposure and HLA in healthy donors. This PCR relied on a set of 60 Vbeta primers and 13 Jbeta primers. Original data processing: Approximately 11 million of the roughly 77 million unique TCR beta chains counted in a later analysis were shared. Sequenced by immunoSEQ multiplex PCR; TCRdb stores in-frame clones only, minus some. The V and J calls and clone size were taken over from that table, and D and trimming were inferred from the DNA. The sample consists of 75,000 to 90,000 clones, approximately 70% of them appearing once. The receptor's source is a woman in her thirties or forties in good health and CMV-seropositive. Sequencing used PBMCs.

Here the CDR3 reads CASSLPGGRGTEAFF. DNA for the CDR3: TGCGCCAGCAGCTTGCCGGGGGGCAGGGGTACTGAAGCTTTCTTT. This chain uses TRBV5-1 with TRBJ1-1, with a possible D match to TRBD1 (6 bases). Germline CDR1 and CDR2: SGHRS and YFSETQ. This CDR3 is 15 amino acids long. The V gene lost 1 base and the J gene lost 5 bases, with 15 bases spanning the gap.